The 2 T cell receptor beta chains listed next were all sequenced from one sample in a study of T cell responses to AZD1222 COVID-19 vaccine. Sequencing used immunoSEQ multiplex PCR; TCRdb keeps in-frame clones, though not all of them. The sample includes roughly 120,000 clones, over 75% of them seen just once. Sample: peripheral blood, taken 28 days after the second dose of the MenACWY control vaccine. The receptors shown here come from an adult who received the MenACWY meningococcal vaccine as a control.

This sequence joins TRBV19 and TRBJ2-3, with D tentatively TRBD1 or TRBD2 (5 bases each). The CDR3 runs 16 residues. Trimming cost V 3 bases and J 0 bases, with 13 bases left between them. Germline CDR1 is LNHDA and CDR2 is SQIVND (reference sequence). Here the CDR3 reads CASSIPGTASTDTQYF. The DNA for the CDR3 is TGTGCCAGTAGTATTCCCGGGACGGCTAGCACAGATACGCAGTATTTT.

The genes are TRBV28 and TRBJ2-1; the D gene is possibly TRBD1 (5 bases). V lost 5 bases, J lost 6 bases, and 17 bases lay in between. The germline CDR1 and CDR2 sequences are MDHEN and SYDVKM. The CDR3 spans 15 residues. The CDR3 here is CASSTQGLLGNEQFF. The DNA for the CDR3 is TGTGCCAGCAGTACGCAGGGCCTCCTAGGCAATGAGCAGTTCTTC.